This TCR beta chain was found in a study of PD-1 blockade in classical Hodgkin lymphoma. As for the study in general: Every 2 weeks, patients got 3 mg/kg intravenous nivolumab.

The repertoire was sequenced with immunoSEQ multiplex PCR; TCRdb's copy has only in-frame clones and lacks some. The sample holds 89,000 or so clones; around 90% are singletons and the top ten take about 2.7%. There was relapse after autologous stem cell transplantation in every patient, and there was variation in brentuximab vedotin exposure. In germline, CDR1 is MNHEY, CDR2 SMNVEV (reference sequence). CDR3 length: 15 amino acids. Losses at the gene ends were 6 bases for V and 2 bases for J; bases not matched to a gene: 8. Study-wide results and caveats: Compared with baseline, CD4+ but not CD8+ TCR diversity had risen significantly by C4D1. Baseline diversity in complete responders resembled that of newly diagnosed patients.

This clone appeared a single time. What it binds is unknown. This receptor was taken from a human donor with classical Hodgkin lymphoma. This material consisted of peripheral blood mononuclear cells (PBMCs), taken before the second cycle of nivolumab. The chain is built from TRBV27 and TRBJ2-7, with 9 nucleotides matching TRBD2. Here the CDR3 DNA reads TGTGCCAGCAGCCCCCGACTAGCGGATCCCTACGAGCAGTACTTC. Its protein is CASSPRLADPYEQYF.